The 3 T cell receptor beta chains listed next were all sequenced from one sample in a study of cytotoxic CD8 clonotypes in ibrutinib-treated CLL. Profiling relied on immunoSEQ multiplex PCR, and the TCRdb table lists in-frame clones only, not all of them. The repertoire holds around 310,000 clones, with about 77% as singletons. The sample was PBMCs, taken before ibrutinib treatment. These receptors were collected from a human donor with chronic lymphocytic leukemia.

This rearrangement joins TRBV4-2 to TRBJ2-7, with TRBD2 matching over 8 bases. The CDR3 length is 17 residues. Trimming cost V 0 bases and J 3 bases; bases outside gene matches: 10. CDR1 and CDR2 (germline): LGHNA, YNFKEQ. The CDR3 sequence is CASSQDRSGTISYEQYF. CDR3 sequence (DNA): TGTGCCAGCAGCCAAGATCGTAGCGGGACTATCAGCTACGAGCAGTACTTC.

The chain combines TRBV6-6 with TRBJ2-3; D tentatively reads TRBD1 or TRBD2 (6 bases each). Trimming pared 6 bases from V and 4 bases from J, leaving 8 bases between. The CDR3 has 12 amino acids. Germline V gives CDR1 MNHNY, CDR2 SVGAGI (reference sequence). The CDR3: CASRRGADTQYF. Written as DNA, the CDR3 is TGTGCCAGCAGAAGGGGGGCAGATACGCAGTATTTT.

The chain links TRBV2 to TRBJ2-3; D unresolved. Germline V gene data show CDR1 as SNHLY and CDR2 as FYNNEI. The CDR3 is 13 amino acids. V lost 3 bases, J lost 6 bases, and 10 bases lay in between. CDR3 sequence (DNA): TGTGCCAGCAGTGAGGTCCCAGGTGATACGCAGTATTTT. Protein product: CASSEVPGDTQYF. The full variable domain, rest sourced from reference TRBV2 and TRBJ2-3, is EPEVTQTPSHQVTQMGQEVILRCVPISNHLYFYWYRQILGQKVEFLVSFYNNEISEKSEIFDDQFSVERPDGSNFTLKIRSTKLEDSAMYFCASSEVPGDTQYFGPGTRLTVL.